This T cell receptor (beta chain) was sequenced in a study of T cell repertoires in MIS-A myocarditis. The protocol was immunoSEQ multiplex PCR, while the TCRdb copy is restricted to in-frame clones and leaves out a portion. This table has around 680 clones, 84% appearing once. CDR3 length equals 14 residues. Per germline, CDR1 SGHTA and CDR2 FQGNSA. V lost 1 base and J 2 bases, leaving 6 bases between the germline ends. Sequenced input: pericardium tissue obtained at autopsy. The receptor comes from a man aged 18-30 years with fulminant myocarditis from multisystem inflammatory syndrome in adults (MIS-A) after COVID-19. The chain couples TRBV7-2 to TRBJ1-5; D unresolved. The CDR3 DNA follows: TGTGCCAGCAGCTTAGTCATTGGCAATCAGCCCCAGCATTTT. Translating gives CASSLVIGNQPQHF.